The table lists the clone carrying this T cell receptor beta chain with many counts. Regarding time point: newly diagnosed GD, antithyroid drugs for less than 3 months. After RNA was extracted from PBMCs, the TCR library was made from it. Trimming shortened V by 2 bases and J by 3 bases, and 10 bases separated the two germline ends. The CDR3 totals 14 residues. Germline assignment: CDR1 SGHVS and CDR2 FQNEAQ. The data are from a study of regulatory T cells in long-lasting Graves disease. Investigators prepared the TCR beta libraries by applying iRepertoire HTBI primers and Arm-PCR of CDR3 regions. From the multiplex PCR reads, TCRdb called clonotypes with MiXCR, one entry per CDR3 protein. In the table there are around 480,000 distinct CDR3 sequences, under 20% of which are singletons. The sample was also reused in another study, on T cells in Graves' hyperthyroidism and ophthalmopathy. As reported in that work: Clonotypes that were expanded in thyroid above 0.001 mostly appeared in blood too.

The sample in question was peripheral blood mononuclear cells (PBMCs), obtained at new diagnosis, from a patient treated with antithyroid drugs. The TCR sequence derives from a man aged 40-55 years with Graves disease. The rearrangement uses TRBV7-8 and TRBJ1-1; tentative D call: TRBD1 (6 bases). The CDR3 region is CASSLQGGYTEAFF. The CDR3, as DNA: TGTGCCAGCAGCTTACAAGGGGGTTACACTGAAGCTTTCTTT. Full variable domain (rest looked up from reference TRBV7-8 and TRBJ1-1): GAGVSQSPRYKVAKRGQDVALRCDPISGHVSLFWYQQALGQGPEFLTYFQNEAQLDKSGLPSDRFFAERPEGSVSTLKIQRTQQEDSAVYLCASSLQGGYTEAFFGQGTRLTVV.